This T cell receptor beta chain was captured by sequencing in a study of shared clonotypes between healthy human individuals. Overall study: The cohort had two women and a few men, ages 18 to 49.

About this clone itself: One end of the junction varies from germline; a read error may be responsible.

In germline, CDR1 is DFQATT, CDR2 SNEGSKA (reference sequence). This CDR3 is built from 9 residues. The unsorted PBMC sample used ten immunoSEQ deep assay plates. Clones were read by immunoSEQ multiplex PCR, and TCRdb kept only the in-frame ones, dropping some. The top ten hold roughly 13% of the sample, which has around 450,000 clones, roughly three quarters seen once. The sequence was collected from a woman in her thirties or forties in good health. Some clones in this sample may be carry-over from other donors' samples. The chain joins TRBV20-1 to TRBJ1-2; D uncertain. Sequencing was performed on PBMCs. CDR3 nucleotides: TGCAGTGCCCTCACCGGGCCCGTCTTC. Residues: CSALTGPVF.